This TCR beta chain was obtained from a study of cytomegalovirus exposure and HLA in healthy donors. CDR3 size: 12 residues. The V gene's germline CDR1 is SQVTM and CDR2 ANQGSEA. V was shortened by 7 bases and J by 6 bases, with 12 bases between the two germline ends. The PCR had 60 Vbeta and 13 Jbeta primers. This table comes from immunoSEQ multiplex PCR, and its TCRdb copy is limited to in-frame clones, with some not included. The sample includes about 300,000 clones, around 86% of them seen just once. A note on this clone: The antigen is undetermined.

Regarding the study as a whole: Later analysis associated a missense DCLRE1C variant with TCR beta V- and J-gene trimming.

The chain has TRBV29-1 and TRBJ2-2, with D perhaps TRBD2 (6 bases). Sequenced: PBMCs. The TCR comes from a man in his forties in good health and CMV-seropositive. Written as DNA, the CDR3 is TGCAGCGGGGGGGAGCACGCCGGGGAGCTGTTTTTT. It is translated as CSGGEHAGELFF.